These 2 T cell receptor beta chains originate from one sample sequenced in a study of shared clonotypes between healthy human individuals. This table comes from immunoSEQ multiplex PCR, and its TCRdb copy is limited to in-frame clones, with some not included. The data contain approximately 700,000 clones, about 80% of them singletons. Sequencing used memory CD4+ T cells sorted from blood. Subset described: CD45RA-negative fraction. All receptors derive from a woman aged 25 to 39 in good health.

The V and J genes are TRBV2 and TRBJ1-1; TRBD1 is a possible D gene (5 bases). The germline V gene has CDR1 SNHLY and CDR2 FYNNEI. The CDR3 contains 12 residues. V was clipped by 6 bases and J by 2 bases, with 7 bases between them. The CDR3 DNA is TGTGCCAGCAGGGACACCAACACTGAAGCTTTCTTT. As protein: CASRDTNTEAFF.

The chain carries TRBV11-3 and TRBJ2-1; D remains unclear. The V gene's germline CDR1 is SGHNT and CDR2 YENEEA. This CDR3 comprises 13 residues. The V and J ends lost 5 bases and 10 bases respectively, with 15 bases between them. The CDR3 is CASSIFPTQEQFF. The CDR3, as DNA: TGTGCCAGCAGCATTTTCCCGACTCAGGAGCAGTTCTTC.